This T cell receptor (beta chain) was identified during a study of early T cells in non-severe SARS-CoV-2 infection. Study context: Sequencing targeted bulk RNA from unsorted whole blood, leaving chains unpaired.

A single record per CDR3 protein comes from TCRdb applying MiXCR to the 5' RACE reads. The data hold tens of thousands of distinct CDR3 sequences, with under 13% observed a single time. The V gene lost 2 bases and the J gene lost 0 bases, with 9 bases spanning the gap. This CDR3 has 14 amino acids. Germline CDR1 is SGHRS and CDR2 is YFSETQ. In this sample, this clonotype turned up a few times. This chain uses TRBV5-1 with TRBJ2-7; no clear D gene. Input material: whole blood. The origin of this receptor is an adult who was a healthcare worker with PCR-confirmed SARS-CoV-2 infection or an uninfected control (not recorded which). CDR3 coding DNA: TGCGCCAGCAGCTTACAGACACCCTCCTACGAGCAGTACTTC. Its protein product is CASSLQTPSYEQYF.